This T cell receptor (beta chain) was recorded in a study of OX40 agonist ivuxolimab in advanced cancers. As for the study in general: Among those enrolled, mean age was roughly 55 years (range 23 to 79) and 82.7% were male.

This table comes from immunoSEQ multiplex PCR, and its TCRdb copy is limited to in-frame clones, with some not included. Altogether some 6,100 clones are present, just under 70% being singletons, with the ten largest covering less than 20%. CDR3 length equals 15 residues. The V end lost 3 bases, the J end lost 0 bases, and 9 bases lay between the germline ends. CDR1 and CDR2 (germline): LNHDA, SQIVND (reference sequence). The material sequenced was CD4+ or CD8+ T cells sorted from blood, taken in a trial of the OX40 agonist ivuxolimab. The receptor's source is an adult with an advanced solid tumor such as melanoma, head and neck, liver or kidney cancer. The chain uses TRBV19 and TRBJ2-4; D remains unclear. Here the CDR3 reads CASSINPVAKNIQYF. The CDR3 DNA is TGTGCCAGTAGTATTAACCCGGTAGCCAAAAACATTCAGTACTTC.